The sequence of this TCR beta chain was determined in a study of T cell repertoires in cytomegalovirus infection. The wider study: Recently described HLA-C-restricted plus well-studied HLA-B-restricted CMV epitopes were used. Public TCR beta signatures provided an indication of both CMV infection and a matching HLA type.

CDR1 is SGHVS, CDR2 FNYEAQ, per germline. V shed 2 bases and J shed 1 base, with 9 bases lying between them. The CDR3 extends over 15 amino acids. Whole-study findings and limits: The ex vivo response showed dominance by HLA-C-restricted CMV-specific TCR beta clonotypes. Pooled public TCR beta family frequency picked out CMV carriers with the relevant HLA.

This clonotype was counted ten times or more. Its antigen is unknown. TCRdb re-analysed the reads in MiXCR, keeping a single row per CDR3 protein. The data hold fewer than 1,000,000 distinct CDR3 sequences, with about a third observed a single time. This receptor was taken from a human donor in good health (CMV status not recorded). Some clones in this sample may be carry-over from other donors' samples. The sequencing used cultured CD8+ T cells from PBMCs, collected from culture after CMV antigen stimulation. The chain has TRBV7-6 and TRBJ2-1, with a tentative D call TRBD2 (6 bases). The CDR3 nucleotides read TGTGCCAGCAGCTTAACGGGGGAGTCCTACAATGAGCAGTTCTTC. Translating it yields CASSLTGESYNEQFF.